The 23 T cell receptor beta chains below come from one sample, sequenced in a study of technical replicates of blood from a few donors. Sequenced by immunoSEQ multiplex PCR; TCRdb stores in-frame clones only, minus some. The table shows roughly 73,000 clones, with around 93% occurring only once. The specimen sequenced was T cells isolated from PBMCs. The receptors shown here come from a human donor in good health.

The chain recombines TRBV11-2 with TRBJ1-5; 8 bases agree with TRBD1. The CDR3 is 13 amino acids. The V segment lost 3 bases and the J segment 7 bases; nucleotides outside the gene matches: 2. Germline lookup yields CDR1 SGHAT and CDR2 FQNNGV. The CDR3 sequence: CASSLDRDQPQHF. DNA for the CDR3: TGTGCCAGCAGCTTGGACAGGGACCAGCCCCAGCATTTT. The variable domain in full, with the rest retrieved from reference TRBV11-2 and TRBJ1-5, is EAGVAQSPRYKIIEKRQSVAFWCNPISGHATLYWYQQILGQGPKLLIQFQNNGVVDDSQLPKDRFSAERLKGVDSTLKIQPAKLEDSAVYLCASSLDRDQPQHFGDGTRLSIL.

The rearrangement links TRBV28 to TRBJ2-7; 7 positions match TRBD1. This CDR3 has 14 residues. Per the germline V gene, CDR1 is MDHEN and CDR2 is SYDVKM. Trimming cost V 3 bases and J 3 bases; bases outside gene matches: 5. The CDR3 nucleotides are TGTGCCAGCAGTTTGACAGGGTCACGCTACGAGCAGTACTTC. It is translated as CASSLTGSRYEQYF.

This chain uses TRBV30 with TRBJ2-3, with a possible D match to TRBD2 (5 bases). Trimming removed 2 bases from V and 3 bases from J, with 15 bases in between. The CDR3 is 15 residues long. The germline V gene encodes CDR1 GTSNPN and CDR2 SVGIG (reference sequence). The CDR3 is CAWSTRRGSTDTQYF. CDR3 nucleotide sequence: TGTGCCTGGAGTACCCGGAGAGGGTCGACAGATACGCAGTATTTT. Full variable domain (rest looked up from reference TRBV30 and TRBJ2-3): SQTIHQWPATLVQPVGSPLSLECTVEGTSNPNLYWYRQAAGRGLQLLFYSVGIGQISSEVPQNLSASRPQDRQFILSSKKLLLSDSGFYLCAWSTRRGSTDTQYFGPGTRLTVL.

The V gene is TRBV5-6, the J gene TRBJ2-7; 7 bases are shared with TRBD1. This CDR3 contains 16 residues. Germline CDR1 reads SGHDT; CDR2 reads YYEEEE. V gave up 6 bases and J gave up 3 bases; unmatched junction bases: 15. The CDR3 DNA is TGTGCCAGCACCTCGCCCTCGGGCAGGGGGTACTACGAGCAGTACTTC. Its protein product is CASTSPSGRGYYEQYF.

The V gene is TRBV28, the J gene TRBJ1-3, with 9 bases aligning to TRBD1. The CDR3 extends over 16 amino acids. Germline values: CDR1 MDHEN, CDR2 SYDVKM. Trimming took 2 bases from V and 4 from J; bases not matched to a gene: 6. The CDR3 loop reads CASSLRDRAPGNTIYF. CDR3 sequence (DNA): TGTGCCAGCAGTTTAAGGGACAGGGCTCCAGGAAACACCATATATTTT. The full variable domain, completed using reference TRBV28 and TRBJ1-3, is DVKVTQSSRYLVKRTGEKVFLECVQDMDHENMFWYRQDPGLGLRLIYFSYDVKMKEKGDIPEGYSVSREKKERFSLILESASTNQTSMYLCASSLRDRAPGNTIYFGEGSWLTVV.

The chain employs TRBV7-3 and TRBJ1-1; TRBD1 aligns across 9 bases. Germline CDR1 SGHTA, CDR2 FQGTGA. Trimming took 5 bases from V and 7 from J; bases not matched to a gene: 5. The CDR3 loop spans 13 amino acids. CDR3 nucleotide sequence: TGTGCCAGCAGCGCCACAGGGGGCGGTGAAGCTTTCTTT. Protein sequence: CASSATGGGEAFF. The full variable domain, in which reference TRBV7-3 and TRBJ1-1 provide the parts outside the CDR3, is GAGVSQTPSNKVTEKGKYVELRCDPISGHTALYWYRQSLGQGPEFLIYFQGTGAADDSGLPNDRFFAVRPEGSVSTLKIQRTERGDSAVYLCASSATGGGEAFFGQGTRLTVV.

V usage is TRBV11-3 and J usage is TRBJ2-1; 7 nucleotides line up with TRBD2. V was pared by 0 bases and J by 0 bases, with 11 bases of the junction left unmatched. The CDR3 contains 19 residues. Germline CDR1 reads SGHNT; CDR2 reads YENEEA. CDR3 in amino acids: CASSLDGNARGSSYNEQFF. The CDR3 bases are TGTGCCAGCAGCTTAGATGGCAACGCTCGCGGGAGCTCCTACAATGAGCAGTTCTTC.

Here the CDR3 DNA reads TGCGCCAGCAGCTTGGATCGGGTAGCGGGGGGGCCAGGAAAGGAGTTCTTC. It codes for CASSLDRVAGGPGKEFF. J is TRBJ2-1 and V is TRBV5-1; TRBD2 aligns across 11 bases. The germline CDR1 and CDR2 sequences are SGHRS and YFSETQ. V lost 0 bases to trimming and J lost 14 bases; unmatched junction nucleotides: 16. The CDR3 consists of 17 residues.

The chain employs TRBV19 and TRBJ2-7, with 13 positions matching TRBD2. With 7 bases clipped from V and 12 bases from J, the junction kept 9 bases outside the gene matches. This CDR3 is 13 amino acids long. Germline V gene lookup returns CDR1 LNHDA and CDR2 SQIVND (reference sequence). CDR3 nucleotide sequence: TGTGCCAGTACCCCCGGACTAGCGGGGGTACCGTACTTC. As protein: CASTPGLAGVPYF.

Only one count was recorded for this clone. The rearrangement uses TRBV7-9 and TRBJ2-1; TRBD2 matches at 8 bases. The CDR3 runs 15 residues. Trimming took 6 bases from V and 4 from J; bases not matched to a gene: 8. Germline V lookup: CDR1 SEHNR, CDR2 FQNEAQ (reference sequence). The CDR3 reads CASRPLAGNYNEQFF. The CDR3 bases are TGTGCCAGCAGACCCCTAGCGGGCAATTACAATGAGCAGTTCTTC.

This chain's CDR3 is CASSSPVNTEAFF. CDR3 nucleotides: TGTGCCAGCAGTTCCCCGGTAAACACTGAAGCTTTCTTT. The V and J genes are TRBV28 and TRBJ1-1; no reliable D call. Germline values: CDR1 MDHEN, CDR2 SYDVKM. Trimming pared 4 bases from V and 2 bases from J, leaving 8 bases between. This CDR3 has 13 residues.

CDR3 loop: CASSRRLEGYTF. In DNA, the CDR3 is TGTGCCAGCAGCCGGAGACTGGAGGGCTACACCTTC. The rearrangement uses TRBV11-2 and TRBJ1-2; D unclear. Germline CDR1 SGHAT, CDR2 FQNNGV. The CDR3 extends over 12 amino acids. Between the trimmed V and J ends, which lost 5 bases and 8 bases, there was a span of 12 bases.

The CDR3 spells CASSRPQGSGNQPQHF. CDR3 DNA sequence: TGTGCCAGCAGTCGACCCCAGGGGTCGGGCAATCAGCCCCAGCATTTT. The genes are TRBV6-6 and TRBJ1-5, with TRBD1 as a possible D gene (6 bases). Trimming stripped 5 bases from V and 2 bases from J, with 16 bases between. The CDR3 is 16 residues long. Germline CDR1 and CDR2: MNHNY and SVGAGI (reference sequence).

This rearrangement joins TRBV7-6 to TRBJ1-1, with D possibly being TRBD1 (6 bases). CDR1 SGHVS and CDR2 FNYEAQ come from the germline V gene. The CDR3 length is 13 residues. Trimming took off 5 bases at V and 9 bases at J, with 16 bases between the two ends. The CDR3 bases are TGTGCCAGCAGCAACGCAGGGGAGTCGCAAGCTTTCTTT. It translates to CASSNAGESQAFF. The entire variable domain, with the rest obtained from reference TRBV7-6 and TRBJ1-1, is as follows: GAGVSQSPRYKVTKRGQDVALRCDPISGHVSLYWYRQALGQGPEFLTYFNYEAQQDKSGLPNDRFSAERPEGSISTLTIQRTEQRDSAMYRCASSNAGESQAFFGQGTRLTVV.

The chain recombines TRBV29-1 with TRBJ2-1; TRBD1 matches 7 bases. V was pared by 7 bases and J by 4 bases, with 7 bases of the junction left unmatched. CDR1 is SQVTM, CDR2 ANQGSEA, per germline. The CDR3 sequence is 13 residues long. CDR3 loop: CSAVQGRYNEQFF. The CDR3, as DNA: TGCAGCGCCGTACAGGGGAGATACAATGAGCAGTTCTTC.

This chain links TRBV7-9 with TRBJ1-1; TRBD1 matches 8 bases. The V segment lost 1 base and the J segment 6 bases; nucleotides outside the gene matches: 7. The V gene's germline CDR1 is SEHNR and CDR2 FQNEAQ (reference sequence). This CDR3 has 15 residues. CDR3 amino acids: CASSLVRGRSPEAFF. CDR3 DNA sequence: TGTGCCAGCAGCTTAGTCAGGGGGCGCTCCCCTGAAGCTTTCTTT.

The chain has TRBV14 and TRBJ2-2; 9 bases agree with TRBD1. This CDR3 is built from 13 residues. Germline V gene data show CDR1 as SGHDN and CDR2 as FVKESK. With V trimmed by 5 bases and J by 10 bases, 5 bases remained unmatched. The DNA for the CDR3 is TGTGCCAGCAGCAGGACAGGGGAAGAGGAGCTGTTTTTT. Translated: CASSRTGEEELFF.

The DNA for the CDR3 is TGCGCCAGCAGTGACCGGGACAAAGATCAGCCCCAGCATTTT. Translating gives CASSDRDKDQPQHF. V and J are TRBV10-2 and TRBJ1-5, with a tentative D call TRBD1 (6 bases). CDR3 length: 14 amino acids. V was shortened by 3 bases and J by 5 bases, with 11 bases between the two germline ends. CDR1 is WSHSY and CDR2 is SAAADI in the germline V gene.

There are a few counts of this clone. The chain combines TRBV29-1 with TRBJ1-1, with 7 bases identical to TRBD1. Per germline, CDR1 SQVTM and CDR2 ANQGSEA. Germline trimming cut 7 bases from V and 4 bases from J; bases unmatched to any gene: 12. The length of the CDR3 is 14 residues. The CDR3 nucleotides read TGCAGCGCCCGGGACAGCGGTAATTGCACTGAAGCTTTCTTT. It is translated as CSARDSGNCTEAFF.

The V gene is TRBV5-1, the J gene TRBJ1-1, with 8 bases aligning to TRBD1. The germline V gene encodes CDR1 SGHRS and CDR2 YFSETQ. The CDR3 loop spans 16 amino acids. The junction had 8 bases not matched to a gene; V was cut back by 4 bases and J by 0 bases. The CDR3 region is CASSPGGGNLNTEAFF. The CDR3, as DNA: TGCGCCAGCAGCCCAGGGGGCGGAAACTTGAACACTGAAGCTTTCTTT.

This chain connects TRBV11-2 to TRBJ2-7, with 13 nucleotides matching TRBD2. Germline assignment: CDR1 SGHAT and CDR2 FQNNGV. Trimming took 5 bases from V and 2 from J; bases not matched to a gene: 9. The CDR3 loop spans 17 amino acids. The CDR3 reads CASSPGLAGANTYEQYF. CDR3 coding DNA: TGTGCCAGCAGCCCTGGACTAGCGGGGGCGAATACCTACGAGCAGTACTTC.

The CDR3 nucleotides are TGTGCCAGCAGCGTAGGGGTAGGCGGGAGGCCCTACGAGCAGTACTTC. Protein: CASSVGVGGRPYEQYF. This chain connects TRBV9 to TRBJ2-7, with TRBD2 matching 8 bases. The CDR3 is made up of 16 amino acids. Germline assignment: CDR1 SGDLS and CDR2 YYNGEE. Losses at the gene ends were 0 bases for V and 2 bases for J; bases not matched to a gene: 7.

In regard to this clone: One junction end disagrees with the germline gene, perhaps due to a read error. In DNA, the CDR3 is TGTGCCAGCAGTTCGATGCTTAACTACGATGAGCAGTTCTTC. This encodes CASSSMLNYDEQFF. The V gene is TRBV27, the J gene TRBJ2-1; D gene unclear. CDR1 is MNHEY, CDR2 SMNVEV, per germline (reference sequence). The CDR3 sequence is 14 residues long.